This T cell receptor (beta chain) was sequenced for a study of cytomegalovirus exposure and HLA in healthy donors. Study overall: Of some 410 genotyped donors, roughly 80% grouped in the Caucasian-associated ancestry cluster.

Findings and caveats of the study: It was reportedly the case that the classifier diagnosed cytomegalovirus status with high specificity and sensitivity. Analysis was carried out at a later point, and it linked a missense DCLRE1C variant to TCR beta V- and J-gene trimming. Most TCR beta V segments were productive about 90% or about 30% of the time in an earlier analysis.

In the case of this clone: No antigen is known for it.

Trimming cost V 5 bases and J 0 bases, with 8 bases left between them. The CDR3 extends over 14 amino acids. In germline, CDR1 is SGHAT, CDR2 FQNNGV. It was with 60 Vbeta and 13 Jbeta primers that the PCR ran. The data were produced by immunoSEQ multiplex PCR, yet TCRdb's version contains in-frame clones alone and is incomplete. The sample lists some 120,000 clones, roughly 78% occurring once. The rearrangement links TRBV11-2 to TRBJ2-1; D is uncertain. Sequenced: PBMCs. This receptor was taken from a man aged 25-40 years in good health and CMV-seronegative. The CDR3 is CASSPLASYNEQFF. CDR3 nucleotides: TGTGCCAGCAGCCCGTTGGCCTCCTACAATGAGCAGTTCTTC.